What follows describes a single TCR beta chain. Original handling: The assay estimated nucleated cells by amplifying reference gene primers. TCRdb keeps only in-frame clones here, not all; method: immunoSEQ multiplex PCR. Clone size and the V and J calls come from that table; the DNA yielded D and trimming. This sample has roughly 190,000 clones; 88% occur once, and the top ten carry 4.4%. The data derive from a study of blood T cell repertoires in COVID-19. Overall study context: Specimens from acute and convalescent COVID-19 originated in the United States, Italy and Spain. The cDNA or gDNA used as material had been derived from T cells, B-cell-depleted T cells, or PBMCs.

The clonotype originates from a human donor in a cohort sampled during active COVID-19. Sequencing used peripheral blood.

CDR3 loop: CAWTEANYGYTF. As DNA, the CDR3 is TGTGCCTGGACAGAAGCTAACTATGGCTACACCTTC. The chain links TRBV30 to TRBJ1-2; D gene uncertain. This CDR3 has 12 amino acids. Per germline, CDR1 GTSNPN and CDR2 SVGIG (reference sequence). V shed 4 bases and J shed 0 bases, with 6 bases lying between them.